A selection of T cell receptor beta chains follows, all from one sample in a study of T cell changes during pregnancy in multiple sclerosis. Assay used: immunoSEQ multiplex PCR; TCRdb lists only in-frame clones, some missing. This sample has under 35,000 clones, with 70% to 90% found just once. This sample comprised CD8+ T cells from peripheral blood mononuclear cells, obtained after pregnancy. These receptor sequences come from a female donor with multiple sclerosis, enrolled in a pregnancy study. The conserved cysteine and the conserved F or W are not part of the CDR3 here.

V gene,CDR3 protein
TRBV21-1,ASSKSRAVQPQH
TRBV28,ASSFPPLAGTTDTQY
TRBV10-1,ASSESSGGEKLF
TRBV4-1,ASGAAGGYEQY
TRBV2,ASFGVGEVNTEAF
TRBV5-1,ASSWTGEVEAF
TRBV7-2,ASGRPGQGGTSYEQY
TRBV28,ASSSQVEGENTEAF
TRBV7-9,ASSLVSYNEQF
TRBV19,ASSLFLAGSYEQY
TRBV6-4,ASSPGTSGHNEQF
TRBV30,AWSVGLAGPYEQY
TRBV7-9,ASSLVPGGAF
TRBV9,ASSNLDRGGFVNTEAF
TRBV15,ATSRVEGGSSGANVLT
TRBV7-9,ASSLGLAGEQETQY
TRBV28,ASSPRGIYGYT
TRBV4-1,ASSQGENTEAF
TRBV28,ASYEQGPRNTIY
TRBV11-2,ASSLVAGGGSGYEQY
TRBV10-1,ASSELAGAYNEQF
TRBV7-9,ASSFWTGVGEQY
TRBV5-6,ASTWGINTEAF
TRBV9,ASSPGRLSSGANVLT
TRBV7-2,ASSSFRGTIETQY
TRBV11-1,ASSQNEKLF
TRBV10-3,AISSTNPDRGFEAF
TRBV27,ASSGDRGLEKLF
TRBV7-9,ASRRATQETQY
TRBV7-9,ASSSPMGQGQEQY
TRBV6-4,ASSYSQGWGTDTQY
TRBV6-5,ASSYVQGDGANVLT
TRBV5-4,ASSVRGGENSPLH
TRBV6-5,ASSYQNTEAF
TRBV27,ASSLSYPIYGYT
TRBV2,ARGTGGGAYNEQF
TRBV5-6,ASSLGSEAF
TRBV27,ASSWTGRGTEAF
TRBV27,ASSHSARDRRTYEQY